This entry lists 12 T cell receptor beta chains sequenced from one sample in a study of cytomegalovirus exposure and HLA in healthy donors. PCR primers comprised 60 Vbeta and 13 Jbeta primers. Generated by immunoSEQ multiplex PCR, the TCRdb table keeps only in-frame clones and is missing some. The sample records about 130,000 clones, approximately 80% being singletons. Sequenced input: PBMCs. These receptors were taken from a woman aged 40 to 50 in good health and CMV-seronegative.

This clone was counted once. The chain carries TRBV7-6 and TRBJ1-2; no clear D gene. This CDR3 has 16 residues. V lost 5 bases, J lost 2 bases, and 18 bases lay in between. Germline V CDR1 and CDR2: SGHVS, FNYEAQ. CDR3 loop: CASSPRGTTGNYGYTF. CDR3 DNA sequence: TGTGCCAGCAGCCCCCGTGGCACCACCGGGAACTATGGCTACACCTTC.

The genes are TRBV11-2 and TRBJ2-7, with D tentatively TRBD2 (7 bases). Trimming shortened V by 0 bases and J by 4 bases, and 13 bases separated the two germline ends. Germline assignment: CDR1 SGHAT and CDR2 FQNNGV. The CDR3 has 15 residues. The chain's CDR3 is CASSLETGGFYEQYF. The CDR3 DNA follows: TGTGCCAGCAGCTTAGAGACGGGGGGCTTTTACGAGCAGTACTTC.

This clone was detected only a few times. The chain combines TRBV27 with TRBJ1-6; no clear D. Germline V CDR1 and CDR2: MNHEY, SMNVEV (reference sequence). The V and J ends lost 3 bases and 9 bases respectively, with 12 bases between them. This CDR3 is 14 amino acids long. This CDR3 reads CASSFSGDFSPLHF. For the CDR3, the DNA is TGTGCCAGCAGTTTCTCCGGGGATTTTTCACCCCTCCACTTT.

J is TRBJ2-5 and V is TRBV28, with 7 bases identical to TRBD1. The CDR3 is made up of 15 amino acids. Germline values: CDR1 MDHEN, CDR2 SYDVKM. J gave up 6 bases and V 1 base, and 8 bases lay outside the gene matches. CDR3 nucleotide sequence: TGTGCCAGCAGTTTATCAGGGAGACAGGGCCAGACCCAGTACTTC. Protein product: CASSLSGRQGQTQYF.

The chain links TRBV6-5 to TRBJ2-1; D call uncertain. This CDR3 has 15 amino acids. Trimming took 8 bases from V and 0 from J, leaving 14 bases between them. Germline V gene sequence: CDR1 MNHEY, CDR2 SVGAGI. CDR3 region: CASALWASSYNEQFF. CDR3 nucleotide sequence: TGTGCCAGCGCATTATGGGCAAGCTCCTACAATGAGCAGTTCTTC.

This clone occurred a few times. The V gene is TRBV5-1, the J gene TRBJ1-2; D not certain. This CDR3 is built from 15 residues. The V end was cut by 5 bases, the J end by 4 bases, with 18 bases between. Germline V CDR1 and CDR2: SGHRS, YFSETQ. The CDR3 bases are TGCGCCAGCAGACCCGACACAAACCAGGCCTATGGCTACACCTTC. Its translation is CASRPDTNQAYGYTF.

The chain is built from TRBV6-1 and TRBJ2-7; 12 nucleotides agree with TRBD1. Germline trimming cut 2 bases from V and 2 bases from J; bases unmatched to any gene: 7. Germline CDR1 and CDR2: MNHNS and SASEGT. The CDR3 is 17 residues long. CDR3 nucleotide sequence: TGTGCCAGCAGTGAAATCCGGGGACAGGGGGCTACCTACGAGCAGTACTTC. It specifies CASSEIRGQGATYEQYF.

Of note for this clone: This CDR3 is missing its conserved last phenylalanine or tryptophan, likely due to a read error. The rearrangement uses TRBV9 and TRBJ2-6; 7 nucleotides match TRBD1. V lost 1 base, J lost 0 bases, and 1 base stayed unmatched. Germline CDR1 reads SGDLS; CDR2 reads YYNGEE. The CDR3 consists of 16 residues. Here the CDR3 DNA reads TGTGCCAGCAGCGTATCAGGGGGCTCTGGGGCCAACGTCCTGACTTCC. It is translated as CASSVSGGSGANVLTS.

The V gene is TRBV6-5, the J gene TRBJ1-1; 7 bases line up with TRBD1. The CDR3 has 15 amino acids. Trimming removed 2 bases from V and 6 bases from J; junction bases left unmatched: 9. Per germline, CDR1 MNHEY and CDR2 SVGAGI. CDR3 bases: TGTGCCAGCAGTTACAATGGAGGGGGCTCTGCTGAAGCTTTCTTT. It specifies CASSYNGGGSAEAFF.

The chain uses TRBV27 and TRBJ2-1, with 10 nucleotides matching TRBD1. The CDR3 is 12 residues long. J was trimmed by 7 bases and V by 9 bases; bases with no gene match: 3. In germline, CDR1 is MNHEY, CDR2 SMNVEV (reference sequence). As DNA, the CDR3 is TGTGCCAGTAGGGACAGGGGAAATGAGCAGTTCTTC. It codes for CASRDRGNEQFF.

Note on this clone: One junction end does not reproduce the germline sequence, and a read error may be involved. The J gene is TRBJ2-7, the V gene TRBV20-1; a possible D gene is TRBD2 (5 bases). The CDR3 is 11 amino acids. CDR1 and CDR2 (germline): DFQATT, SNEGSKA (reference sequence). CDR3 nucleotides: TGCAGTGTTAGAGGAGGTGACGAGCAGTACTTC. Protein: CSVRGGDEQYF.

The chain carries TRBV19 and TRBJ2-2; 7 bases map to TRBD1. V gave up 7 bases and J gave up 1 base; unmatched junction bases: 6. Germline lookup yields CDR1 LNHDA and CDR2 SQIVND (reference sequence). This CDR3 contains 15 residues. CDR3 sequence: CASKGGSKNTGELFF. The DNA for the CDR3 is TGTGCCAGTAAAGGGGGCTCGAAGAACACCGGGGAGCTGTTTTTT.